This T cell receptor beta chain was observed in a study of cytomegalovirus exposure and HLA in healthy donors. The study ran its PCR with 60 Vbeta and 13 Jbeta primers. Sequencing was performed with immunoSEQ multiplex PCR; in TCRdb, only in-frame clones are kept and a portion is missing. The sample has over 150,000 clones, under 70% seen once; the top ten hold about 2.9%. V was pared by 2 bases and J by 4 bases, with 16 bases between. The CDR3 consists of 16 residues. Germline lookup yields CDR1 MRHNA and CDR2 SNTAGT. While unrecorded immune exposures were likely, the donors were nominally healthy when sampled.

The clonotype was recovered from a woman in her thirties or forties in good health and CMV-seropositive. The chain employs TRBV6-4 and TRBJ2-3; maybe TRBD1 (5 bases). Sequencing was performed on PBMCs. In DNA, the CDR3 is TGTGCCAGCAGTGACGAGGCGCAGGGTGGGTCAGATACGCAGTATTTT. Protein sequence: CASSDEAQGGSDTQYF.